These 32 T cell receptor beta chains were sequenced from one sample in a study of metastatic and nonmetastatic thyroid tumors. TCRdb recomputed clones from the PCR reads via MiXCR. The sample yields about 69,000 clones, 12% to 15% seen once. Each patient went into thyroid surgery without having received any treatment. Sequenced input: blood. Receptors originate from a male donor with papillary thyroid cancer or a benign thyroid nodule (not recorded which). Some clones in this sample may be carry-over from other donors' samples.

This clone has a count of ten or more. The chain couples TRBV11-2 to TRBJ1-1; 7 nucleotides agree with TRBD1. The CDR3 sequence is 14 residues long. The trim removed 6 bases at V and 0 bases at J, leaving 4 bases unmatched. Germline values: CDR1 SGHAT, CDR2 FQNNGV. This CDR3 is CASRTGAMNTEAFF. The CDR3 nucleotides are TGTGCCAGCAGAACAGGGGCCATGAACACTGAAGCTTTCTTT.

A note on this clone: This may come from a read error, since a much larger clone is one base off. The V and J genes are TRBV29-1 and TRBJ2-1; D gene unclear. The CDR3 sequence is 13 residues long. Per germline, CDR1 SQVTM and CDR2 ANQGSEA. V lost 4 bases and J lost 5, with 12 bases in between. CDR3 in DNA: TGCAGCGTTGTGCAGCTCGGTGACAATGAGCAGTTCTTC. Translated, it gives CSVVQLGDNEQFF.

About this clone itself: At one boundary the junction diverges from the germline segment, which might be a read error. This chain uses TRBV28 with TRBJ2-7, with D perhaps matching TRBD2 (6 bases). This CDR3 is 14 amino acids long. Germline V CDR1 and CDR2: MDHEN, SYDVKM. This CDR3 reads CSSLLAGGSYEQYF. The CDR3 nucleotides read TGTTCCAGCCTTCTCGCAGGAGGGTCCTACGAGCAGTACTTC. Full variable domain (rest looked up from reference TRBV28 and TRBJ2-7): DVKVTQSSRYLVKRTGEKVFLECVQDMDHENMFWYRQDPGLGLRLIYFSYDVKMKEKGDIPEGYSVSREKKERFSLILESASTNQTSMYLCSSLLAGGSYEQYFGPGTRLTVT.

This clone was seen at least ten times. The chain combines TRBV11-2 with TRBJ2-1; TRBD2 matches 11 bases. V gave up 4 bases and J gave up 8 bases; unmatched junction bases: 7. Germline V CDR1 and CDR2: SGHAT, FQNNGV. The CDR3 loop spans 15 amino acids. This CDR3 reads CASSSVAGGPDEQFF. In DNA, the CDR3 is TGTGCCAGCAGCTCAGTAGCGGGAGGGCCGGATGAGCAGTTCTTC. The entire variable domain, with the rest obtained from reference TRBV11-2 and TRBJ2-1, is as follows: EAGVAQSPRYKIIEKRQSVAFWCNPISGHATLYWYQQILGQGPKLLIQFQNNGVVDDSQLPKDRFSAERLKGVDSTLKIQPAKLEDSAVYLCASSSVAGGPDEQFFGPGTRLTVL.

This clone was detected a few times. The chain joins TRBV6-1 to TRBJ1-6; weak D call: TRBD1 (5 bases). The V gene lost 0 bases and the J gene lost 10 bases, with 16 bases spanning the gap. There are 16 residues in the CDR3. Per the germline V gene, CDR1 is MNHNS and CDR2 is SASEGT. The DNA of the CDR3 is TGTGCCAGCAGTGAAGCTATGGGGGGGGACCCCTCACCCCTCCACTTT. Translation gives CASSEAMGGDPSPLHF.

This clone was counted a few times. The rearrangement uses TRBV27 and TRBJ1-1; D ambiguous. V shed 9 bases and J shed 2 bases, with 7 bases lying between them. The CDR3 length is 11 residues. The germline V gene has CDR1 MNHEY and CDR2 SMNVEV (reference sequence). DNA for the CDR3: TGTGCCAGTGTAAGAAACACTGAAGCTTTCTTT. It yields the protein CASVRNTEAFF.

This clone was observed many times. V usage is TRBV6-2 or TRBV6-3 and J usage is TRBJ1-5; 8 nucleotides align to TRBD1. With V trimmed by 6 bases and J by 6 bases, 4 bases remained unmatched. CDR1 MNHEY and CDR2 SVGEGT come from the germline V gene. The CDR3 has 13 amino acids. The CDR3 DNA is TGTGCCAGCAGACCGGACAGGGCTCAGCCCCAGCATTTT. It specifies CASRPDRAQPQHF.

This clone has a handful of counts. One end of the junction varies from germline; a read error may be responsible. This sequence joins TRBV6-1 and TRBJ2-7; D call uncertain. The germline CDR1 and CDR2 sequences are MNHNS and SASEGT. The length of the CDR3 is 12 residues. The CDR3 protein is CASSDMAYEQYF. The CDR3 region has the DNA TGCGCCAGCAGTGATATGGCCTACGAGCAGTACTTC.

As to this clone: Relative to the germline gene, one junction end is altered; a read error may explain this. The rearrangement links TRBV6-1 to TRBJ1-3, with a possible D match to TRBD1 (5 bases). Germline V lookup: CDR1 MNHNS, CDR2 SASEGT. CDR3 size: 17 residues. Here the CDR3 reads CVSSLGTGRGSGNTIYF. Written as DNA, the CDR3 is TGTGTCAGCAGCCTCGGCACAGGACGGGGCTCTGGAAACACCATATATTTT.

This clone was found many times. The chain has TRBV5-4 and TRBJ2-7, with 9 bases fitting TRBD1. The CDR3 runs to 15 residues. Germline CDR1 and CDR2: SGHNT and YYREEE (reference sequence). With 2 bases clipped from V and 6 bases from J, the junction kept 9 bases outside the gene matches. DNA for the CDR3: TGTGCCAGCAGCTTTAACAGGGGGCGGTCGGGCGAGCAGTACTTC. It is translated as CASSFNRGRSGEQYF. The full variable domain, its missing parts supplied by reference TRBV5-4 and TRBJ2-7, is ETGVTQSPTHLIKTRGQQVTLRCSSQSGHNTVSWYQQALGQGPQFIFQYYREEENGRGNFPPRFSGLQFPNYSSELNVNALELDDSALYLCASSFNRGRSGEQYFGPGTRLTVT.

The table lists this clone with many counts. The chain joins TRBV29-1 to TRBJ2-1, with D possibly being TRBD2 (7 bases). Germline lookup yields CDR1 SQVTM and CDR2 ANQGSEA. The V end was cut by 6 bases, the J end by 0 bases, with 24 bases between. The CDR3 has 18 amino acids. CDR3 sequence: CSVPGGGTAGVSYNEQFF. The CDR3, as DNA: TGCAGCGTCCCCGGAGGGGGAACGGCGGGAGTCTCCTACAATGAGCAGTTCTTC.

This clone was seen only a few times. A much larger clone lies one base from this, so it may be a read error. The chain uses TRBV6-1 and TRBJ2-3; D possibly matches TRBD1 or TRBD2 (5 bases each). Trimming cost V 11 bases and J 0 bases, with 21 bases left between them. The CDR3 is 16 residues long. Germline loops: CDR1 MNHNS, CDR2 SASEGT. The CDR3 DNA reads TGTGCCGACACCTTACGGGGCCCGATTAGCACAGATACGCAGTATTTT. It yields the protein CADTLRGPISTDTQYF.

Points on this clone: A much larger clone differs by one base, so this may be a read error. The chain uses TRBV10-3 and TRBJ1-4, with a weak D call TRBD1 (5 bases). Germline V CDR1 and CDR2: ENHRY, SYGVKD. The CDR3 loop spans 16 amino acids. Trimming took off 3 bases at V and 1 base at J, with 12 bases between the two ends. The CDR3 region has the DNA TGTGCCATCAGTGAAGGGACTTTGGAAACTAATGAAAAACTGTTTTTT. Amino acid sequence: CAISEGTLETNEKLFF.

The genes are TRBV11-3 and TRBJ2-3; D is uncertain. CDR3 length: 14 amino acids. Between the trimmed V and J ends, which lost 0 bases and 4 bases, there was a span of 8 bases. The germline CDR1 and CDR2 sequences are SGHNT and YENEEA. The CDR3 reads CASSLEGSSDTQYF. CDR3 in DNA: TGTGCCAGCAGCTTAGAGGGGTCCTCAGATACGCAGTATTTT.

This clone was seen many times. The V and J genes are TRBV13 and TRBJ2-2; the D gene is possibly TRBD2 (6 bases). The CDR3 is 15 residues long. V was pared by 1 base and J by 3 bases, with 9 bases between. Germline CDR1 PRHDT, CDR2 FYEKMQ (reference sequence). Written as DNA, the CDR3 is TGTGCCAGCAGCTTAGCGGCGGGATACACCGGGGAGCTGTTTTTT. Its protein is CASSLAAGYTGELFF.

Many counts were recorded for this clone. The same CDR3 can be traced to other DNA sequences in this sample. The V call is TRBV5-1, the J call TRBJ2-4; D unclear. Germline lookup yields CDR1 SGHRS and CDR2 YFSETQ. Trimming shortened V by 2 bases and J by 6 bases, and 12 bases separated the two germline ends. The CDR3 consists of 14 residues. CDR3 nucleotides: TGCGCCAGCAGCTTAGCTGTGGGAATAAACATTCAGTACTTC. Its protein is CASSLAVGINIQYF.

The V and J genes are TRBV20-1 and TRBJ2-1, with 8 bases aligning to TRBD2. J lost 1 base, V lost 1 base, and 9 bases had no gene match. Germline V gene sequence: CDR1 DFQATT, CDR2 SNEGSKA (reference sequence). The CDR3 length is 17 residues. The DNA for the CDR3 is TGCAGTGCTAGAGGGATGGCTAGCGGGCGATCCTACAATGAGCAGTTCTTC. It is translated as CSARGMASGRSYNEQFF.

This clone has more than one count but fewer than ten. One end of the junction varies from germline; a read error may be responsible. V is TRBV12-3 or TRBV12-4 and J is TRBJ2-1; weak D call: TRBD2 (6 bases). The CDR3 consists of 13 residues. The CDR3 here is CASILGLDNEQFF. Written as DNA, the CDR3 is TGTGCCAGCATTCTGGGACTGGACAATGAACAGTTCTTC.

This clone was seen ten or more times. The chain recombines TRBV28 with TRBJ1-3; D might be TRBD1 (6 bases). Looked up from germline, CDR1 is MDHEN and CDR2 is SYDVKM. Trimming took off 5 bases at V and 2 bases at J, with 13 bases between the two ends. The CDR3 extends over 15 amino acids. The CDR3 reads CASSPQGLAGNTIYF. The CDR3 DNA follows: TGTGCCAGCAGTCCCCAGGGGTTAGCTGGAAACACCATATATTTT.

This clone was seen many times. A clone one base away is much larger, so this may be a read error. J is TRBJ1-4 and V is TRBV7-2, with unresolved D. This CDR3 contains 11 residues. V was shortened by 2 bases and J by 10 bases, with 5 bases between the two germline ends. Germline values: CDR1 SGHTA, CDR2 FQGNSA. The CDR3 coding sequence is TGTGCCAGCAGCTTATGGGGAAAACTGTTTTTT. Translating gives CASSLWGKLFF.

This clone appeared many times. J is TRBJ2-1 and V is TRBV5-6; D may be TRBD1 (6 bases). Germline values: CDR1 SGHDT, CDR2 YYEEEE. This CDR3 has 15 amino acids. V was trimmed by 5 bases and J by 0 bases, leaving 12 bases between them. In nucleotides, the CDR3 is TGTGCCAGCAGAAGGGGACACAGCTCCTACAATGAGCAGTTCTTC. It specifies CASRRGHSSYNEQFF.

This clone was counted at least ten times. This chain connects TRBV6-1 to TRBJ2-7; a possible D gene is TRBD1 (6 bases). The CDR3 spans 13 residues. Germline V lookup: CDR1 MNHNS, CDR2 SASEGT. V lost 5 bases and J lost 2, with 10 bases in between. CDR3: CASSQGPTYEQYF. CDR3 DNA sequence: TGTGCCAGCAGTCAGGGGCCCACCTACGAGCAGTACTTC.

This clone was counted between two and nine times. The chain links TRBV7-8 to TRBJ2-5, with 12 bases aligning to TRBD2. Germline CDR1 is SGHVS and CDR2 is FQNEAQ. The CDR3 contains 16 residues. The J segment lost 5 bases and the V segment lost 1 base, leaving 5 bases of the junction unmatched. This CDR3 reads CASSLGLAGAKETQYF. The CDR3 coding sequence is TGTGCCAGCAGCTTAGGACTAGCGGGAGCGAAGGAGACCCAGTACTTC.

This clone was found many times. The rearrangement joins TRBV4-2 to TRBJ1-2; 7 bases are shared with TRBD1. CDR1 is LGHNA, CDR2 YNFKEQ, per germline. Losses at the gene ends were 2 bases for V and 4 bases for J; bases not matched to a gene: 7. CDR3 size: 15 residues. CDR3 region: CASSQFRDRAYGYTF. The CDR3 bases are TGTGCCAGCAGCCAATTCCGGGACAGAGCCTATGGCTACACCTTC.

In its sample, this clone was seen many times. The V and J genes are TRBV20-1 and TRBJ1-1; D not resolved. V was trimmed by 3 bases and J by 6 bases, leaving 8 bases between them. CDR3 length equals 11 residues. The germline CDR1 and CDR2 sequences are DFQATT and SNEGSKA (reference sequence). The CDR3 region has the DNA TGCAGTGCTAGGCTATCCCCTGAAGCTTTCTTT. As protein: CSARLSPEAFF.

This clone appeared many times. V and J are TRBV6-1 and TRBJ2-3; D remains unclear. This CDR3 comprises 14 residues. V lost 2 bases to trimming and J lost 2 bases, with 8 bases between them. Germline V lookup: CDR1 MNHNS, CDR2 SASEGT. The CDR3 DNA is TGTGCCAGCAGTGAAATACTTACCACAGATACGCAGTATTTT. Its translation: CASSEILTTDTQYF.

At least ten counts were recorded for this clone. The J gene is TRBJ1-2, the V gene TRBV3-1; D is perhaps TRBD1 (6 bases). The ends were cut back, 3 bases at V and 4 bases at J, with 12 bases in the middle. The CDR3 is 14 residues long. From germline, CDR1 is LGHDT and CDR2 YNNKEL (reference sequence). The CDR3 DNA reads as TGTGCCAGCAGCCATCTTACAGGGATCTATGGCTACACCTTC. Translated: CASSHLTGIYGYTF.

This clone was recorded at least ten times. CDR3 protein: CATQGRAHQPQHF. For the CDR3, the DNA is TGTGCCACCCAGGGGCGGGCCCATCAGCCCCAGCATTTT. This sequence joins TRBV24-1 and TRBJ1-5, with D possibly TRBD1 on 6 matching bases. CDR3 size: 13 residues. Trimming stripped 9 bases from V and 5 bases from J, with 13 bases between. Germline V gene sequence: CDR1 KGHDR, CDR2 SFDVKD.

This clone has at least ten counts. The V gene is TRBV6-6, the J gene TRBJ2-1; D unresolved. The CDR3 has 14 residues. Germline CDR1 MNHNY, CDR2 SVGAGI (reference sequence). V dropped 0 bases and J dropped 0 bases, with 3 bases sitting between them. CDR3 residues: CASSYSDSYNEQFF. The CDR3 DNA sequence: TGTGCCAGCAGTTACTCGGACTCCTACAATGAGCAGTTCTTC.

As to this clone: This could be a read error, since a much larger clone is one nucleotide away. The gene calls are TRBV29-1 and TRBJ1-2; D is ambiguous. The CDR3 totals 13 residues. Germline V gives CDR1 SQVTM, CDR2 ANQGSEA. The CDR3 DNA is TGCAGCGTTGAAGAAGGAACTAACTATGTCTACACCTTC. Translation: CSVEEGTNYVYTF.

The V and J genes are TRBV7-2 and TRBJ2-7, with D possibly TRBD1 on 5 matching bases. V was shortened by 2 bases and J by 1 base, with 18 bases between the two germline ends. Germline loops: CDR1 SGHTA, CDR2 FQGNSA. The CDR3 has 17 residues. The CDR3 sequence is CASSLPKRQWGSYEQYF. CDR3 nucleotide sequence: TGTGCCAGCAGCTTACCGAAGCGACAGTGGGGATCCTACGAGCAGTACTTC.

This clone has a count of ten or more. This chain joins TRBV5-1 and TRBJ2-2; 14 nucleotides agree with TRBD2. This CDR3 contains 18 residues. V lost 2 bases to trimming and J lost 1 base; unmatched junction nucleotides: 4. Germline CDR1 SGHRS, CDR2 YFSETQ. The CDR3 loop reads CASSFGLAGGWNTGELFF. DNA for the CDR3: TGCGCCAGCAGCTTTGGACTAGCGGGAGGCTGGAACACCGGGGAGCTGTTTTTT. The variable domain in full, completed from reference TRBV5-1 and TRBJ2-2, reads KAGVTQTPRYLIKTRGQQVTLSCSPISGHRSVSWYQQTPGQGLQFLFEYFSETQRNKGNFPGRFSGRQFSNSRSEMNVSTLELGDSALYLCASSFGLAGGWNTGELFFGEGSRLTVL.